Listed below are T cell receptor beta chains from one sample, sequenced in a study of T cell clonotyping in hematopoietic cell transplantation. The assay was immunoSEQ multiplex PCR, and TCRdb's table has in-frame clones only and misses some. The top ten clones hold almost 6% of a sample with over 6,000 clones, roughly 89% of them seen once. Sequences were derived from peripheral blood mononuclear cells, sampled 100 days after allogeneic stem cell transplant. These receptors were collected from a female patient aged 40-49 years who had an allogeneic stem cell transplant from a related donor, so the T cells may come from the graft donor. Some clones in this sample may be carry-over from other donors' samples. Both conserved end residues are part of each CDR3. D genes are given only for firm matches. Expanded clones get a size class; other rows say once, few or many, or leave the size out.

d_call j_call v_call clone_size cdr3_aa cdr3_nt
- TRBJ2-2 TRBV7-2 - CASSLGSSYTGELFF TGTGCCAGCAGCTTAGGATCTAGTTACACCGGGGAGCTGTTTTTT
- TRBJ1-3 TRBV19 - CASSIDPTGSGNTIYF TGTGCCAGTAGTATAGATCCTACGGGGAGCGGAAACACCATATATTTT
- TRBJ2-5 TRBV2 once CASSLTGGKETQYF TGTGCCAGCAGCCTTACGGGCGGTAAAGAGACCCAGTACTTC
- TRBJ1-2 TRBV5-1 - CASSLVGQGNGYTF TGCGCCAGCAGCTTGGTCGGCCAGGGGAATGGCTACACCTTC
- TRBJ1-4 TRBV21-1 once CASSSNVYKVHNEKLFF TGTGCCAGCAGCAGTAACGTATACAAGGTGCATAATGAAAAACTGTTTTTT
- TRBJ2-7 TRBV11-1 - CASSFEGLYEQYF TGTGCCAGCAGCTTTGAGGGCCTGTACGAGCAGTACTTC
TRBD1 TRBJ2-1 TRBV5-8 few CASSRDRELDEQFF TGTGCCAGCAGCCGGGACAGAGAACTAGACGAGCAGTTCTTC
TRBD1 TRBJ2-1 TRBV7-9 once CASSEGQMYNEQFF TGTGCCAGCAGCGAGGGACAGATGTACAATGAGCAGTTCTTC
TRBD2 TRBJ2-2 TRBV6-4 - CASPIGSSGLLGTGELFF TGTGCCAGCCCCATCGGGTCTAGCGGCCTTCTAGGTACCGGGGAGCTGTTTTTT
- TRBJ2-3 TRBV19 - CASNKGSARGDTQYF TGTGCCAGTAATAAGGGTTCAGCACGCGGGGATACGCAGTATTTT
TRBD1 TRBJ2-7 TRBV27 once CASSTRQGSSYEQYF TGTGCCAGCAGCACAAGACAGGGAAGCTCCTACGAGCAGTACTTC
- TRBJ1-2 TRBV10-2 - CASSERTAGGYTF TGCGCCAGCAGTGAGAGAACGGCGGGGGGCTACACCTTC
TRBD1 TRBJ1-1 TRBV29-1 - CSVEGQGATEAFF TGCAGCGTTGAAGGACAGGGCGCCACTGAAGCTTTCTTT
- TRBJ1-1 TRBV10-1 - CASSVQGNTEAFF TGCGCCAGCAGTGTGCAGGGAAACACTGAAGCTTTCTTT
- TRBJ2-5 TRBV7-2 once CASSQREALKTQYF TGTGCCAGCAGCCAAAGGGAAGCTCTGAAGACCCAGTACTTC
- TRBJ1-5 TRBV4-2 - CASSQFTGSNQPQHF TGTGCCAGCAGCCAATTCACGGGGAGCAATCAGCCCCAGCATTTT
- TRBJ2-2 TRBV19 - CASKGPGANTGELFF TGTGCCAGTAAGGGTCCGGGGGCGAACACCGGGGAGCTGTTTTTT
TRBD1 TRBJ2-7 TRBV2 - CASSGQGRTYEQYF TGTGCCAGCAGTGGACAGGGAAGGACCTACGAGCAGTACTTC
- TRBJ2-1 TRBV4-2 - CASSQDGARQYNEQFF TGTGCCAGCAGCCAAGATGGGGCGCGACAGTACAATGAGCAGTTCTTC
- TRBJ2-1 TRBV9 - CASSVAGTNNEQFF TGTGCCAGCAGCGTAGCCGGGACGAACAATGAGCAGTTCTTC
- TRBJ1-1 TRBV5-1 - CASSLDVLGTEAFF TGCGCCAGCAGCTTGGATGTCTTGGGTACTGAAGCTTTCTTT
- TRBJ1-1 TRBV28 - CASSFVERTEAFF TGTGCCAGCAGTTTCGTCGAGCGCACTGAAGCTTTCTTT
TRBD2 TRBJ2-4 TRBV7-2 - CASSLVLAGEGKYF TGTGCCAGCAGCTTAGTACTAGCGGGAGAAGGAAAGTACTTC
- TRBJ1-1 TRBV2 - CASRETDLNTEAFF TGTGCCAGCAGGGAGACAGACTTGAACACTGAAGCTTTCTTT
- TRBJ2-7 TRBV7-2 - CASSLAVGTYEQYF TGTGCCAGCAGCTTAGCGGTAGGAACCTACGAGCAGTACTTC
- TRBJ2-7 TRBV7-9 - CASSGTAETYEQYF TGTGCCAGCAGCGGGACGGCTGAAACCTACGAGCAGTACTTC
- TRBJ2-2 TRBV7-2 - CASSLGTLGELFF TGTGCCAGCAGCTTAGGCACCTTGGGGGAGCTGTTTTTT
- TRBJ2-5 TRBV5-1 once CASSFGPQETQYF TGCGCCAGCAGCTTCGGACCCCAAGAGACCCAGTACTTC
TRBD1 TRBJ2-5 TRBV19 - CASSLLTGIGETQYF TGTGCCAGTAGTCTATTGACAGGGATCGGAGAGACCCAGTACTTC
TRBD1 TRBJ1-2 TRBV19 - CASSRQGNGYTF TGTGCCAGTAGTAGACAGGGGAATGGCTACACCTTC
TRBD1 TRBJ2-3 TRBV4-2 - CASSQAGGFGTDTQYF TGTGCCAGCAGCCAAGCAGGGGGCTTCGGCACAGATACGCAGTATTTT
TRBD2 TRBJ2-5 TRBV5-1 - CASSLGAGGPAGETQYF TGCGCCAGCAGCTTGGGTGCGGGAGGGCCCGCCGGGGAGACCCAGTACTTC
- TRBJ2-2 TRBV6-4 - CASSDSGTNTGELFF TGTGCCAGCAGTGACTCCGGAACAAACACCGGGGAGCTGTTTTTT
- TRBJ1-2 TRBV2 - CAEGSISRNGYTF TGTGCCGAAGGGTCTATCAGTAGGAATGGCTACACCTTC
- TRBJ2-5 TRBV7-9 - CASSLGSQETQYF TGTGCCAGCAGCTTAGGCTCACAAGAGACCCAGTACTTC
TRBD2 TRBJ2-5 TRBV9 - CASSVGGTSGAQETQYF TGTGCCAGCAGCGTAGGAGGTACTAGCGGGGCTCAAGAGACCCAGTACTTC
- TRBJ1-2 TRBV28 - CASSPTGTGGYTF TGTGCCAGCAGCCCAACAGGGACGGGTGGCTACACCTTC
- TRBJ1-5 TRBV28 - CASGPRAQPQHF TGTGCCAGCGGACCCCGGGCTCAGCCCCAGCATTTT
- TRBJ2-7 TRBV19 - CASSMTSEVSYEQYF TGTGCCAGTAGTATGACGTCGGAAGTGTCGTACGAGCAGTACTTC
- TRBJ2-3 TRBV11-3 - CASSLDADTQYF TGTGCCAGCAGCTTAGACGCAGATACGCAGTATTTT
TRBD2 TRBJ2-2 TRBV7-3 - CASSLLPGLAETGELFF TGTGCCAGCAGCCTCTTACCGGGACTAGCGGAGACCGGGGAGCTGTTTTTT
TRBD2 TRBJ2-1 TRBV6-5 - CASSYSRPSGTHEQFF TGTGCCAGCAGTTACTCCCGTCCTAGCGGGACGCACGAGCAGTTCTTC
- TRBJ2-3 TRBV11-2 - CASSPGATQYF TGTGCCAGCAGCCCTGGAGCCACGCAGTATTTT
TRBD2 TRBJ2-7 TRBV4-2 - CASSGTSGIFGEQYF TGTGCCAGCAGCGGGACTAGCGGGATCTTTGGGGAGCAGTACTTC
TRBD1 TRBJ2-3 TRBV11-2 - CASSVTGAGDTQYF TGTGCCAGCAGCGTGACAGGGGCGGGAGATACGCAGTATTTT
- TRBJ2-2 TRBV27 - CATAGASGELFF TGTGCCACCGCGGGGGCATCGGGGGAGCTGTTTTTT
- TRBJ2-3 TRBV11-2 - CASSLTGTDTQYF TGTGCCAGCAGCTTAACGGGCACAGATACGCAGTATTTT
TRBD2 TRBJ2-7 TRBV4-3 - CASSQDTSGSDEQYF TGCGCCAGCAGCCAAGATACTAGCGGGAGTGACGAGCAGTACTTC
TRBD2 TRBJ2-3 TRBV7-2 - CASSQTPASGDTQYF TGTGCCAGCAGCCAGACCCCGGCTAGCGGAGATACGCAGTATTTT
TRBD1 TRBJ2-7 TRBV5-1 once CASSLGDRAYEQYF TGCGCCAGCAGCTTGGGGGACAGGGCCTACGAGCAGTACTTC
- TRBJ2-3 TRBV5-6 - CASSWREATQYF TGTGCCAGCAGCTGGAGGGAGGCTACGCAGTATTTT
- TRBJ2-2 TRBV14 - CASSQWRSSVPGELFF TGTGCCAGCAGCCAGTGGCGGTCATCGGTCCCCGGGGAGCTGTTTTTT
TRBD1 TRBJ1-1 TRBV6-1 - CASSEPWTGGSTEAFF TGTGCCAGCAGTGAACCCTGGACAGGGGGTTCCACTGAAGCTTTCTTT
- TRBJ1-3 TRBV2 few CASTLGRAGGNTIYF TGTGCCAGCACGCTGGGCAGGGCGGGTGGAAACACCATATATTTT